This TCR beta chain was captured by sequencing in a study of cytomegalovirus exposure and HLA in healthy donors. Study as a whole: Unique TCR beta sequences numbering approximately 100 million came from around 180 million T cells in an earlier analysis. Within an early data release were roughly 83 million unique TCRs drawn from HLA-typed donors.

Study results and caveats: A later analysis found most CMV-associated TCR beta chains apparently HLA-restricted. Immune exposure information comprised only CMV serostatus.

With 60 Vbeta and 13 Jbeta primers, the PCR was carried out. Some clones are missing from TCRdb's copy, which holds only in-frame ones; the method was immunoSEQ multiplex PCR. This sample has under 250,000 clones, with around 86% found just once. Per germline, CDR1 MDHEN and CDR2 SYDVKM. V gave up 2 bases and J gave up 0 bases, with 8 bases separating them. The CDR3 contains 15 residues. Turning to this clone: What it binds is not known.

This receptor was obtained from a middle-aged woman in good health and CMV-seronegative. The V and J genes are TRBV28 and TRBJ1-5; possibly TRBD1 for D (5 bases). The sequenced sample was PBMCs. CDR3 coding DNA: TGTGCCAGCAGTTTAGCGACAGATAGCAATCAGCCCCAGCATTTT. Translation: CASSLATDSNQPQHF.